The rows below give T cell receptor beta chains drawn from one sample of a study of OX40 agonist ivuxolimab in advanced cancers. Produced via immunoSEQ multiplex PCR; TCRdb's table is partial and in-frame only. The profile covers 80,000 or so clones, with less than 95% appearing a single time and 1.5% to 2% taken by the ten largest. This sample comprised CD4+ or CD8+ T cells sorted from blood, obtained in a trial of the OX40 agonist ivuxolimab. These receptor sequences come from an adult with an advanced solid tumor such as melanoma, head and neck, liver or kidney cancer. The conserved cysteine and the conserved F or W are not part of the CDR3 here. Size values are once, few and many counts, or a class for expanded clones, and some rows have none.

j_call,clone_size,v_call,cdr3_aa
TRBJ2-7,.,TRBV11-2,ASSQATYEQY
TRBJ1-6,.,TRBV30,ACQGGDSPLH
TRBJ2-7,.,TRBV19,ASTPRASGSYEQY
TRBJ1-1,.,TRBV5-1,ASSNSGTDYTEAF
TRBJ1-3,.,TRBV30,AWTFDRPSGNTIY
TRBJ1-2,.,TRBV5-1,ASSLGTAGGYT
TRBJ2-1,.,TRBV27,ASSLIPWDPQF
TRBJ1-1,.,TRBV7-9,ASSSGGRTEAF
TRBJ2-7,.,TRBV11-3,ASSFGGGYEQY
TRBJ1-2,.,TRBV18,ASSPPLAGAGYT
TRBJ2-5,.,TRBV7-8,ASSPGVSETQY
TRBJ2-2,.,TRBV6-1,ASSARQGNTGELF
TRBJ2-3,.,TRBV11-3,ASSFAGQGNTQY
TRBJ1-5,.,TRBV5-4,ASSLAPGGSQPQH
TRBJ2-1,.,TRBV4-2,ASSQDLVGQSHNEQF
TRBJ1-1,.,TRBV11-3,ASSPTGLGNTEAF
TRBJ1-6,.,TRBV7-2,ASSLGWPPLH
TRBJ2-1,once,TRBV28,ASGGVGSGRADEQF
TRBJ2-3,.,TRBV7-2,ASTFKGGSGRYGTDTQY
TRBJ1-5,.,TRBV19,ASSIQTARSNQPQH
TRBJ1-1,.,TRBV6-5,ASSYSRGEAF
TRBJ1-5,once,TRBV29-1,SVREAGGVGNQPQH
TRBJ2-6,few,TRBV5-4,ASSLAGSGANVLT
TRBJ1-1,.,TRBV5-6,ASSSPGQGNTEAF
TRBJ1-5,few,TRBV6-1,ASSEQFTIKPQH
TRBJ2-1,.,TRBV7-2,ASSSAAGTGGWNEQF
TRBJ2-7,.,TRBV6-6,ASSTGQEPLD
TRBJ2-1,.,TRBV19,ASSIREGYEQF
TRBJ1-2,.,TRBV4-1,ASSQEKAGEGANYGYT
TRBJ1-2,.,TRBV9,ASSVESRSSTYGYT
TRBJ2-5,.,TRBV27,ASSERGGRGTQY
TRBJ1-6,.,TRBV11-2,ASSFVQGGNSPLH
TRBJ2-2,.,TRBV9,ASSPPDWRGDTGELF
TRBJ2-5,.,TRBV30,AWRGSVTQY
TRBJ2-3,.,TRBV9,ASSAWDRDFDTQY
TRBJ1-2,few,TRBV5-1,ASSLVAGGNYGYT
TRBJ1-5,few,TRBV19,ATRQGNQPQH
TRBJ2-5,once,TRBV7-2,ASSLSIGRPETQY
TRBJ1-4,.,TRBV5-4,ASSQGRTGVNEKLF
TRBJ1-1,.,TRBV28,ASSLGVTEAF
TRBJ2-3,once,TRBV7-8,ASSSRLAGFTDTQY
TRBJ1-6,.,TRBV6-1,ASSDLTDSPLH
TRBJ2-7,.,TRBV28,ASSSYRDEQY
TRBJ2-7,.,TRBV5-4,ASSWGGPDYEQY
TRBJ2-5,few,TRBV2,ASRLLRGGPETQY
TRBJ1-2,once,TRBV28,ASTTHRDYGYT
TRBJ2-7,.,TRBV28,ASRAGGSGNYAPYEQY
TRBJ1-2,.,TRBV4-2,ASSTRTGTLWGYT
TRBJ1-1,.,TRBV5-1,ASSPGQGRSTEAF
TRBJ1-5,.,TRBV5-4,ASSLDRNQPQH
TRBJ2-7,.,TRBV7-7,ASSPRDPGQGNEQY
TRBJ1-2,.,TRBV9,ASSGTGGYT
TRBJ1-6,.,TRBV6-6,ASSFGVLNSPLH
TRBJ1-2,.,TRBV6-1,ATQGRMGGYT
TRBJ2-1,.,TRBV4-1,ASSRKTPAGGLYNEQF